This T cell receptor beta chain was recovered during a study of molecular identifiers for immune sequencing clone quantification. TCRdb itself ran the PCR reads through MiXCR, one entry per CDR3 protein. This table has about 12,000 distinct CDR3 sequences, roughly 15% appearing once. Study-level points and caveats: Barcodes shared by identical TCR molecules could lead to underestimated sizes of highly expanded clones.

Every naive CD8 library was made from between roughly 17,000 and 1,000,000 sorted cells with 10%, 30% or 50% RNA. This clonotype was counted ten times or more. Its specificity is not known. CDR3 length: 14 residues. Germline V lookup: CDR1 DFQATT, CDR2 SNEGSKA (reference sequence). V lost 2 bases and J 7 bases, leaving 18 bases between the germline ends. The sequenced material came from naive CD8+ T cells from blood, with Jurkat cell RNA spiked in. Subset reported: FACS-sorted CD8+CD4-CCR7+CD45RA+ naive T cells. The TCR comes from a human donor in good health. Some libraries in this study had Jurkat cell RNA spiked in. The gene calls are TRBV20-1 and TRBJ2-7, with D possibly being TRBD1 (6 bases). CDR3 coding DNA: TGCAGTGCTAGACCCGGGACATCCCTAGGGGAGCAGTACTTC. Encoded protein: CSARPGTSLGEQYF.